This T cell receptor (beta chain) was observed in a study of blood T cell repertoires in COVID-19. In the study overall: Sources were T cells, B-cell-depleted T cells, or PBMCs; the material itself was cDNA or gDNA.

Cohort assignment relied on participant-reported clinical history. In the original analysis: Amplification of reference gene primers provided the estimated nucleated cell counts. Using immunoSEQ multiplex PCR, the repertoire was profiled, and TCRdb retains in-frame clones only, with some absent. That table is the source of V, J and clone size, and D and trimming were worked out from the DNA. The data hold almost 400,000 clones, with about nine tenths observed a single time. Germline V gives CDR1 MDHEN, CDR2 SYDVKM. The junction had 10 bases not matched to a gene; V was cut back by 7 bases and J by 5 bases. CDR3 size: 14 residues.

Sequencing used PBMCs or T cells enriched from blood (not recorded which). This clonotype originated in a woman in her twenties or thirties who had recovered from COVID-19. The V gene is TRBV28, the J gene TRBJ1-2, with 7 bases fitting TRBD1. The CDR3 loop is CASTHHRGGYGYTF. As DNA, the CDR3 is TGTGCCAGCACCCATCACAGGGGTGGGTATGGCTACACCTTC.